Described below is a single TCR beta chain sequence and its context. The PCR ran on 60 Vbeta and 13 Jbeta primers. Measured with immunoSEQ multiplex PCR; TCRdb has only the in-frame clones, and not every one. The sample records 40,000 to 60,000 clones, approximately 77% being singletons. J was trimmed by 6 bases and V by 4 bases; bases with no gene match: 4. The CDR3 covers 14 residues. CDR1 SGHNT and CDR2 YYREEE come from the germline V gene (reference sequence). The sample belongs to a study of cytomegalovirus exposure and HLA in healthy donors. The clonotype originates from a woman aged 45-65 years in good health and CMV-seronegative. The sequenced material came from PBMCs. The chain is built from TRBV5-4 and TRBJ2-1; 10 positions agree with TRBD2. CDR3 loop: CASSVAGGFNEQFF. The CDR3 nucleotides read TGTGCCAGCAGCGTAGCGGGAGGCTTCAATGAGCAGTTCTTC.